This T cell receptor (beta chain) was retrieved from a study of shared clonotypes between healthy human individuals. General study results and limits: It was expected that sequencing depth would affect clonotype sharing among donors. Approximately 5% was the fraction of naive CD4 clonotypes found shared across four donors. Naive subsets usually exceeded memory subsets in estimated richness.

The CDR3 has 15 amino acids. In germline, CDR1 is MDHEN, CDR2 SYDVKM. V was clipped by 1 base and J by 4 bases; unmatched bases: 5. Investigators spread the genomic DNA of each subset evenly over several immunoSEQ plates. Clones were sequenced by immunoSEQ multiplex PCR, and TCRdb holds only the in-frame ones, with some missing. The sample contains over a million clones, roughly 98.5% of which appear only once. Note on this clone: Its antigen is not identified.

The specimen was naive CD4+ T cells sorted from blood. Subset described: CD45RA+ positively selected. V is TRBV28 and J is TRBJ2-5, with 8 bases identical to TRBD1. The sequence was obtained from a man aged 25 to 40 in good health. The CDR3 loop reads CASSLLDRVGETQYF. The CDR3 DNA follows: TGTGCCAGCAGTTTATTGGACAGGGTTGGAGAGACCCAGTACTTC. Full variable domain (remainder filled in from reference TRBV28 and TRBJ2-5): DVKVTQSSRYLVKRTGEKVFLECVQDMDHENMFWYRQDPGLGLRLIYFSYDVKMKEKGDIPEGYSVSREKKERFSLILESASTNQTSMYLCASSLLDRVGETQYFGPGTRLLVL.